These T cell receptor beta chains were read from a single sample in a study of T cell changes during pregnancy in multiple sclerosis. Libraries were prepared by immunoSEQ multiplex PCR; TCRdb keeps only in-frame clonotypes and omits some of them. The sample has over 45,000 clones, just over 85% seen once; the top ten hold 1.2%. Material: CD4+ T cells from peripheral blood mononuclear cells, obtained in the second trimester of pregnancy. The receptors here all came from a female donor with multiple sclerosis, enrolled in a pregnancy study. The CDR3 runs from the conserved cysteine through the conserved F or W. The order of the fields is CDR3 length, V gene, CDR3 protein.

>15|TRBV25-1
CASSDHTSGTGELFF
>13|TRBV12-5
CASGTDSNNEQFF
>16|TRBV5-1
CASSENPHGGKEKLFF
>13|TRBV9
CASSVGGWETQYF
>15|TRBV19
CASSAEAGGREKLFF
>15|TRBV10-3
CAISELSGIGREQYF
>14|TRBV11-2
CASSLEVAVNEQFF
>16|TRBV2
CASKASGRTDTGELFF
>14|TRBV6-5
CASSYSPAYNEQFF
>16|TRBV4-2
CASSQTGLSNTGELFF
>15|TRBV5-4
CASSQGQGVGYEQYF
>16|TRBV19
CASSNQRQGAGETQYF
>16|TRBV4-1
CASSGRGPANTGELFF